This T cell receptor beta chain was recorded in a study of blood T cell repertoires in COVID-19. Study context: PBMCs, B-cell-depleted T cells, or T cells were the source of the cDNA or gDNA that made up the material.

The CDR3 is 14 residues long. Germline V gene lookup returns CDR1 SGHVS and CDR2 FQNEAQ. Trimming shortened V by 2 bases and J by 8 bases, and 15 bases separated the two germline ends. TCRdb's copy holds only in-frame clones and misses some; the assay was immunoSEQ multiplex PCR. The table has about 220,000 clones, 75% to 85% seen once. This chain uses TRBV7-8 with TRBJ1-2; a weak D match, TRBD1 (5 bases). The sample was peripheral blood. The clonotype originates from a human donor in a cohort sampled during active COVID-19. The DNA for the CDR3 is TGTGCCAGCAGCTTAAACGCAGGCAACAGGGGCTACACCTTC. Its translation: CASSLNAGNRGYTF.